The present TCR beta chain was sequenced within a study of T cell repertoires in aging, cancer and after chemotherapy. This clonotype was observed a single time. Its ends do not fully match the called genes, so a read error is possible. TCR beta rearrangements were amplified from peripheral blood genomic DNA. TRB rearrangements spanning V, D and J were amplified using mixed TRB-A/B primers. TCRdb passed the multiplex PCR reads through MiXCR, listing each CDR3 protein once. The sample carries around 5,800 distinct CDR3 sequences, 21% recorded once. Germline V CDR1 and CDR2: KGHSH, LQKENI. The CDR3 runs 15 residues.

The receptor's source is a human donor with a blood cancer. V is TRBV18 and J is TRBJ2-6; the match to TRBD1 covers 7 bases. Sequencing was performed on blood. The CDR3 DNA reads TGTACCAGCTCACCGACAGGGACTGGGGCCAACGTCCTGACTTTC. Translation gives CTSSPTGTGANVLTF.